Sequencing of this T cell receptor (beta chain) was carried out in a study of blood T cell repertoires in COVID-19. About the study: COVID-19 samples collected from the United States, Italy and Spain covered acute and convalescent phases. T cells, B-cell-depleted T cells, or PBMCs provided the cDNA or gDNA that served as material.

Authors' data handling: Estimation of nucleated cell counts was performed using reference gene primer amplification. This table comes from immunoSEQ multiplex PCR, and its TCRdb copy is limited to in-frame clones, with some not included. That table furnishes V, J and clone size, whereas the DNA furnished D and trimming. The table records 170,000 or so clones, about 80% of them present only once. This CDR3 comprises 18 residues. The germline gives CDR1 SGHDT, CDR2 YYEEEE. The trim removed 0 bases at V and 1 base at J, leaving 7 bases unmatched. The TCR was taken from a human donor in a cohort sampled during active COVID-19. This chain connects TRBV5-6 to TRBJ2-6; 7 positions match TRBD1. The sample was peripheral blood. The CDR3 sequence is CASSLGDSRWSGANVLTF. For the CDR3, the DNA is TGTGCCAGCAGCTTGGGGGACAGCCGCTGGTCTGGGGCCAACGTCCTGACTTTC.